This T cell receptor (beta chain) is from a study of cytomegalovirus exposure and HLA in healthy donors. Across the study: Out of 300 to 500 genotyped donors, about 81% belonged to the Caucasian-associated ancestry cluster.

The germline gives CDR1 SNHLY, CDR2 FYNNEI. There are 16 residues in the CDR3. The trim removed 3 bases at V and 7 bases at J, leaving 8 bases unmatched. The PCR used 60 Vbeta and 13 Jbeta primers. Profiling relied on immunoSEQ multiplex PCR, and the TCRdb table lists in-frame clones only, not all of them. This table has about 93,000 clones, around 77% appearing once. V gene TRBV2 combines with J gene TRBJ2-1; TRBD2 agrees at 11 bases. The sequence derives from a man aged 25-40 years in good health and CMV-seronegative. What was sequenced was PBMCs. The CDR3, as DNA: TGTGCCAGCAGTGAGATTAGCGGGGGGGCCGATAATGAGCAGTTCTTC. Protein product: CASSEISGGADNEQFF.